The 12 T cell receptor beta chains given below trace back to one sample, sequenced in a study of cytomegalovirus exposure and HLA in healthy donors. Use of 60 Vbeta and 13 Jbeta primers characterized the PCR. Profiling relied on immunoSEQ multiplex PCR, and the TCRdb table lists in-frame clones only, not all of them. The sample contains nearly 200,000 clones, 65% to 85% of which appear only once. The sample consisted of PBMCs. All receptors come from a boy younger than 10 in good health and CMV-seronegative.

The CDR3 protein is CASSSELASGNTIYF. CDR3 nucleotide sequence: TGTGCCAGCAGCTCAGAATTGGCCTCTGGAAACACCATATATTTT. The chain couples TRBV7-8 to TRBJ1-3; no clear D gene. This CDR3 contains 15 residues. The V gene lost 4 bases and the J gene lost 0 bases, with 10 bases spanning the gap. CDR1 and CDR2 (germline): SGHVS, FQNEAQ.

The J gene is TRBJ1-1, the V gene TRBV7-2; D is undetermined. The V gene lost 2 bases and the J gene lost 5 bases, with 9 bases spanning the gap. The CDR3 runs to 13 residues. The germline gives CDR1 SGHTA, CDR2 FQGNSA. CDR3 in DNA: TGTGCCAGCAGCTTATGGATGGAGACTGAAGCTTTCTTT. Its translation is CASSLWMETEAFF.

The chain links TRBV5-5 to TRBJ1-4; D not certain. V lost 0 bases, J lost 9 bases, and 6 bases lay in between. The CDR3 extends over 12 amino acids. CDR1 and CDR2 from the germline V gene are SGHKS and YYEKEE (reference sequence). The CDR3 reads CASSLAGKKLFF. CDR3 nucleotides: TGTGCCAGCAGCTTGGCCGGGAAAAAACTGTTTTTT.

V gene TRBV5-1 combines with J gene TRBJ2-1; 9 positions agree with TRBD1. This CDR3 spans 17 amino acids. With 5 bases clipped from V and 5 bases from J, the junction kept 14 bases outside the gene matches. In germline, CDR1 is SGHRS, CDR2 YFSETQ. The CDR3 coding sequence is TGCGCCAGCAGTAGGGGACAGGGAATCAGTACACACAATGAGCAGTTCTTC. Its translation is CASSRGQGISTHNEQFF.

In its sample, this clone was seen a few times. The chain is built from TRBV19 and TRBJ1-1, with D unresolved. This CDR3 contains 13 residues. Trimming took off 6 bases at V and 0 bases at J, with 8 bases between the two ends. From germline, CDR1 is LNHDA and CDR2 SQIVND (reference sequence). This CDR3 reads CASRVAMNTEAFF. In DNA form, the CDR3 reads TGTGCCAGTAGGGTGGCCATGAACACTGAAGCTTTCTTT.

This chain connects TRBV2 to TRBJ2-7, with 9 nucleotides matching TRBD2. Germline V lookup: CDR1 SNHLY, CDR2 FYNNEI. Trimming took 6 bases from V and 10 from J; bases not matched to a gene: 1. The length of the CDR3 is 10 residues. Here the CDR3 reads CASRGTSQYF. CDR3 DNA sequence: TGTGCCAGCAGGGGGACTAGCCAGTACTTC.

The chain combines TRBV27 with TRBJ2-5; D gene ambiguous. The V gene lost 5 bases and the J gene lost 5 bases, with 18 bases spanning the gap. The length of the CDR3 is 15 residues. CDR1 is MNHEY and CDR2 is SMNVEV in the germline V gene (reference sequence). The CDR3 DNA reads as TGTGCCAGCAGTCCCACCGGCCCCTCCGGGGAGACCCAGTACTTC. Translated: CASSPTGPSGETQYF.

This clone was observed a few times. The chain recombines TRBV4-1 with TRBJ2-1; 9 bases are shared with TRBD2. There are 14 residues in the CDR3. Germline loops: CDR1 MGHRA, CDR2 YSYEKL. V gave up 4 bases and J gave up 3 bases; unmatched junction bases: 1. The CDR3 loop is CASSRTSDYNEQFF. The CDR3 coding sequence is TGCGCCAGCAGCCGGACTAGCGACTACAATGAGCAGTTCTTC.

This clone showed up just a few times. The rearrangement uses TRBV2 and TRBJ1-1; a possible D gene is TRBD1 (5 bases). CDR1 and CDR2 (germline): SNHLY, FYNNEI. The CDR3 totals 14 residues. Trimming pared 5 bases from V and 2 bases from J, leaving 12 bases between. The CDR3 DNA reads as TGTGCCAGCAGTTATACCGACAGAAACACTGAAGCTTTCTTT. Protein sequence: CASSYTDRNTEAFF.

The rearrangement links TRBV18 to TRBJ1-1; 8 bases match TRBD1. Germline CDR1 reads KGHSH; CDR2 reads LQKENI. CDR3 length: 17 residues. J lost 5 bases, V lost 3 bases, and 14 bases had no gene match. CDR3 in DNA: TGTGCCAGCTCACCCTTAGGACAGGGAGTTTCGGGAACTGAAGCTTTCTTT. It translates to CASSPLGQGVSGTEAFF.

The rearrangement joins TRBV19 to TRBJ2-3; no firm D call. The germline gives CDR1 LNHDA, CDR2 SQIVND (reference sequence). This CDR3 is built from 14 residues. V lost 5 bases and J 2 bases, leaving 11 bases between the germline ends. CDR3 sequence reads: CASSFGGLTDTQYF. The DNA for the CDR3 is TGTGCCAGTAGTTTCGGCGGTCTCACAGATACGCAGTATTTT.

Details on this clone: Germline and junction disagree at one end, which may indicate a read error. The rearrangement uses TRBV11-2 and TRBJ1-3; D gene unclear. CDR1 and CDR2 from the germline V gene are SGHAT and FQNNGV. The CDR3 has 18 residues. The CDR3 loop is CASSLVHFRSKSGDTIYF. For the CDR3, the DNA is TGTGCCAGCAGCTTAGTTCATTTTCGGTCTAAATCTGGAGACACCATATATTTT.